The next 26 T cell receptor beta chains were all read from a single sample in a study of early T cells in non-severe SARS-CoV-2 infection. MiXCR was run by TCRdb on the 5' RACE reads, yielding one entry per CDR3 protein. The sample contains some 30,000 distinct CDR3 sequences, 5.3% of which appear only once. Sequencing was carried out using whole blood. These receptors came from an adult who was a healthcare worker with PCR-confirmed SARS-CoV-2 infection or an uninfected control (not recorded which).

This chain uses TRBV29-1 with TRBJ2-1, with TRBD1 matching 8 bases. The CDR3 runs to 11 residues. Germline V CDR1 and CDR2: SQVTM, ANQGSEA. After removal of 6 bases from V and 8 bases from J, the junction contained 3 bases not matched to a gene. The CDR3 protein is CSVGDRHEQFF. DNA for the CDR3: TGCAGCGTGGGGGACAGGCATGAGCAGTTCTTC.

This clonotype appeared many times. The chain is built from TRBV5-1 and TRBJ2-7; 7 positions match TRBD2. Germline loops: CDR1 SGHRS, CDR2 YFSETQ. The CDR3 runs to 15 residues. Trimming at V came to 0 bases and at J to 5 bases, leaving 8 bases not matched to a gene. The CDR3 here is CASSLVWEGQDEQYF. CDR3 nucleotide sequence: TGCGCCAGCAGCTTGGTGTGGGAGGGCCAGGACGAGCAGTACTTC.

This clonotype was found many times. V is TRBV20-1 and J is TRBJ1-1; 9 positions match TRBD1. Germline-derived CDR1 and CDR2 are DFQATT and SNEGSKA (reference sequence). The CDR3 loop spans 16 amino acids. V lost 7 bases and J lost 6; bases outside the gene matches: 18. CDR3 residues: CSVTSWDRVAAAEAFF. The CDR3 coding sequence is TGCAGTGTAACGAGCTGGGACAGGGTGGCGGCAGCTGAAGCTTTCTTT.

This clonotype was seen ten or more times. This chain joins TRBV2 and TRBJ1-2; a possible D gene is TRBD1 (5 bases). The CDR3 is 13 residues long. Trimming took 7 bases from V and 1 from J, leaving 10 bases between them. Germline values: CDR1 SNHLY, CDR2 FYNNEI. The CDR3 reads CASILTVNYGYTF. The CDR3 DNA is TGTGCCAGCATCTTGACAGTTAACTATGGCTACACCTTC.

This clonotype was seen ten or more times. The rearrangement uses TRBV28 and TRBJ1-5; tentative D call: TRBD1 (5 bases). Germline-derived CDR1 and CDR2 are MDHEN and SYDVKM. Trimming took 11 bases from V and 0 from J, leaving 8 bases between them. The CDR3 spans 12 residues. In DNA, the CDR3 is TGTGCCGGACAATATAGCAATCAGCCCCAGCATTTT. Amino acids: CAGQYSNQPQHF.

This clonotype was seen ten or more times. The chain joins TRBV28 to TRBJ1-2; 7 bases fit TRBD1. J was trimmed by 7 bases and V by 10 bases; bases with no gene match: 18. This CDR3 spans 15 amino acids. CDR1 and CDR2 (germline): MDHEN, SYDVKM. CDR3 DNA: TGTGCCACCCAGTCTGTTACAGGGGCTGTCGGTGGCTACACCTTC. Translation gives CATQSVTGAVGGYTF.

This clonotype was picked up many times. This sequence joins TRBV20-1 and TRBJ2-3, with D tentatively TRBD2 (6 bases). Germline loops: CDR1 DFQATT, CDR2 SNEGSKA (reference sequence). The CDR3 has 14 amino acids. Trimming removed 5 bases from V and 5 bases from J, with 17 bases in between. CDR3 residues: CSACAGPNLDTQYF. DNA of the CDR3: TGCAGTGCTTGCGCGGGACCGAACCTAGATACGCAGTATTTT.

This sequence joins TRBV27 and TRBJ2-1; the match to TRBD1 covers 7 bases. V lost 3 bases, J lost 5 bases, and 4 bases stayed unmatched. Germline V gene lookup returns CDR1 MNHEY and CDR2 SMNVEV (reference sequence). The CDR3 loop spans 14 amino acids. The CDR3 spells CASSFSGGNNEQFF. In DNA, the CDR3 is TGTGCCAGCAGTTTCTCAGGGGGTAACAATGAGCAGTTCTTC.

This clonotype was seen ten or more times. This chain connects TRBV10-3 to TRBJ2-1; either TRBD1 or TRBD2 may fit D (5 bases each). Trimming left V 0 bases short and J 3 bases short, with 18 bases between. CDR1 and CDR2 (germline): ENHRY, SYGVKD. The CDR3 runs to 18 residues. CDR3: CAISESGLGDPLYNEQFF. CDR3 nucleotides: TGTGCCATCAGTGAGTCGGGTTTGGGGGACCCGCTCTACAATGAGCAGTTCTTC.

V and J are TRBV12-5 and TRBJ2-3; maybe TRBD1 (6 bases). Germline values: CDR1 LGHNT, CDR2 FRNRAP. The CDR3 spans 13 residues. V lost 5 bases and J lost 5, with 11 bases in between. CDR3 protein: CASGILQGDTQYF. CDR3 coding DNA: TGTGCTAGTGGTATTCTACAGGGAGATACGCAGTATTTT.

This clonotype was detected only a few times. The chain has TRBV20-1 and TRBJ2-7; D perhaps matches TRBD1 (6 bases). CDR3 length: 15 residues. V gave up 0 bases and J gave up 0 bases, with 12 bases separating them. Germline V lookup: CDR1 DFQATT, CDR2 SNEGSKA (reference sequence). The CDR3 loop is CSARDGRGSSYEQYF. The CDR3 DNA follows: TGCAGTGCTAGAGATGGCAGGGGAAGCTCCTACGAGCAGTACTTC.

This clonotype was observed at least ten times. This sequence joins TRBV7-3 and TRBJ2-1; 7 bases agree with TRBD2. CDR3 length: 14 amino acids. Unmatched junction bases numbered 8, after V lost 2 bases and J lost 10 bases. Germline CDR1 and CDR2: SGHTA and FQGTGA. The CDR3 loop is CASSLSPGRGEQFF. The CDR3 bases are TGTGCCAGCAGCTTATCTCCGGGGAGGGGCGAGCAGTTCTTC.

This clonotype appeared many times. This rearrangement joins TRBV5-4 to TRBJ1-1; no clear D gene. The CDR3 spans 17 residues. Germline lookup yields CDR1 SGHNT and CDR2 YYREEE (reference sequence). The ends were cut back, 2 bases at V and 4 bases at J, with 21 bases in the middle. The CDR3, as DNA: TGTGCCAGCAGCTTTGGAGAATCCGAAGGGATGGGCACTGAAGCTTTCTTT. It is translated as CASSFGESEGMGTEAFF.

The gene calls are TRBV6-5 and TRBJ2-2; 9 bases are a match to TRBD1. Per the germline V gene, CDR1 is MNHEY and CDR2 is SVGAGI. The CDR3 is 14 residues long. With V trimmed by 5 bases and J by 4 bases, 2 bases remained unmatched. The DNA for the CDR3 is TGTGCCAGCAGTCGGACAGGGGCCACCGGGGAGCTGTTTTTT. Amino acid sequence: CASSRTGATGELFF.

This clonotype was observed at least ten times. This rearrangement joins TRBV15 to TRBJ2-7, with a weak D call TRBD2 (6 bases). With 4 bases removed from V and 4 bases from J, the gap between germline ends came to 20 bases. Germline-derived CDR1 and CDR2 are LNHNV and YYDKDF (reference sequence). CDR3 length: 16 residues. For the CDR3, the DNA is TGTGCCACCAGCAAGGGGCGGAGGGAGAGTTTTTACGAGCAGTACTTC. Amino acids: CATSKGRRESFYEQYF. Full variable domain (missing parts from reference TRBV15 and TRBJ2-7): DAMVIQNPRYQVTQFGKPVTLSCSQTLNHNVMYWYQQKSSQAPKLLFHYYDKDFNNEADTPDNFQSRRPNTSFCFLDIRSPGLGDTAMYLCATSKGRRESFYEQYFGPGTRLTVT.

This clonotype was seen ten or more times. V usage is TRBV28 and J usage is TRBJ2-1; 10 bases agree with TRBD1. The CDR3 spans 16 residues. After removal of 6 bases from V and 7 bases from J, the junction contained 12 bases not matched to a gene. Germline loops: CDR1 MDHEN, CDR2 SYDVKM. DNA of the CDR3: TGTGCCAGCAGACCACCGGGACAGGGGTTAAGGAATGAGCAGTTCTTC. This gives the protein CASRPPGQGLRNEQFF.

DNA for the CDR3: TGTGCCAGTGCGGGACAGGGAGCCTACGAGCAGTACTTC. Encoded protein: CASAGQGAYEQYF. This chain connects TRBV19 to TRBJ2-7; TRBD1 matches 9 bases. Germline trimming cut 8 bases from V and 2 bases from J; bases unmatched to any gene: 4. CDR1 and CDR2 from the germline V gene are LNHDA and SQIVND (reference sequence). CDR3 size: 13 residues.

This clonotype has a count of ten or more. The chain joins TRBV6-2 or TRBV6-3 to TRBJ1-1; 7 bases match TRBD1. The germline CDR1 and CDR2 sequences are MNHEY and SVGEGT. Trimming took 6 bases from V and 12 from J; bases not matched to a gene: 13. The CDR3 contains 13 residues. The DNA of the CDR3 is TGTGCCAGCAGCCCTGGGCAGGGGGACCCGACTTTCTTT. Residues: CASSPGQGDPTFF.

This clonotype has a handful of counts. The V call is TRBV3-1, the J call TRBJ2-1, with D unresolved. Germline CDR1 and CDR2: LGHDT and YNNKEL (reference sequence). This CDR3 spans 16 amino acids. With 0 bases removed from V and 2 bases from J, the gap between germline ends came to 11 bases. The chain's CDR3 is CASSQDYRIPYNEQFF. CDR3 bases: TGTGCCAGCAGCCAAGATTATAGAATCCCCTACAATGAGCAGTTCTTC.

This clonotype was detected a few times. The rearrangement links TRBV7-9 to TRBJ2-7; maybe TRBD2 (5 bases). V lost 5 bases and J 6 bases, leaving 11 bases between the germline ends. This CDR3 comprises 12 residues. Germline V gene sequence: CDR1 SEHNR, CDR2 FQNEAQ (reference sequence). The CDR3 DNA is TGTGCCAGCAGCCCTCCACGGGGCGAGCAGTACTTC. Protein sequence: CASSPPRGEQYF. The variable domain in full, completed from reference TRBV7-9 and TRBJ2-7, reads DTGVSQNPRHKITKRGQNVTFRCDPISEHNRLYWYRQTLGQGPEFLTYFQNEAQLEKSRLLSDRFSAERPKGSFSTLEIQRTEQGDSAMYLCASSPPRGEQYFGPGTRLTVT.

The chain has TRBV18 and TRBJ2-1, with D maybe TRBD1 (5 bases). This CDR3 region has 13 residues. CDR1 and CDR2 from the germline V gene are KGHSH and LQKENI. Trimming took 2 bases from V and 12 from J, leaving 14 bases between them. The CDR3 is CASSPGRESGQFF. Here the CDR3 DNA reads TGTGCCAGCTCACCAGGCAGGGAATCAGGGCAGTTCTTC.

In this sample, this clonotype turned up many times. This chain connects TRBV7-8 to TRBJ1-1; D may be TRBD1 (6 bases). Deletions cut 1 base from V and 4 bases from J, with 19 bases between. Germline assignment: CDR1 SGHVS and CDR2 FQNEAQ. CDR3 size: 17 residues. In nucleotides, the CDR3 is TGTGCCAGCAGCTTAGGCCCGACAGGTCGAGGGTTCACTGAAGCTTTCTTT. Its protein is CASSLGPTGRGFTEAFF.

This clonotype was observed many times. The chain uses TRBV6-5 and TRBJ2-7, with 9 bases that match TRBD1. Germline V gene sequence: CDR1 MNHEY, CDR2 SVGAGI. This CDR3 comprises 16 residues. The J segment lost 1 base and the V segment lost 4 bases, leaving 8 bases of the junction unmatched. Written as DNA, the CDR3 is TGTGCCAGCAGTTCCTCCGGGACAGGGTTATCCTACGAGCAGTACTTC. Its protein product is CASSSSGTGLSYEQYF.

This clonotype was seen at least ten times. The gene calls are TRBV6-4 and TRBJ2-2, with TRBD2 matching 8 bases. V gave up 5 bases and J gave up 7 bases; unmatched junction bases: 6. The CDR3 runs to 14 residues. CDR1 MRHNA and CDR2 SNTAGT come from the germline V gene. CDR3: CASSPAGEDGELFF. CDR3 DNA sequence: TGTGCCAGCAGTCCAGCGGGAGAAGACGGGGAGCTGTTTTTT.

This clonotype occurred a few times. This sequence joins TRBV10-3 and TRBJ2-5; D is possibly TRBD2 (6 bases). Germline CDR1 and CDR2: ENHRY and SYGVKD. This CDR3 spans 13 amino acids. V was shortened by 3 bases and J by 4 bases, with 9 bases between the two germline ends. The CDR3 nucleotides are TGTGCCATCAGTGAAGGAGGGGCAGAGACCCAGTACTTC. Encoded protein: CAISEGGAETQYF.

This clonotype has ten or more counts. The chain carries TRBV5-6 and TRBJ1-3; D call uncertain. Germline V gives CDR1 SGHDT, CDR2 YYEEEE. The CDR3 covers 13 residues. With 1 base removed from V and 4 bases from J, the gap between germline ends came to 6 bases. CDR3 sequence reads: CASSLRQGNTIYF. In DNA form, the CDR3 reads TGTGCCAGCAGCTTGAGGCAAGGAAACACCATATATTTT. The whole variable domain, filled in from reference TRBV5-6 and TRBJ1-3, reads DAGVTQSPTHLIKTRGQQVTLRCSPKSGHDTVSWYQQALGQGPQFIFQYYEEEERQRGNFPDRFSGHQFPNYSSELNVNALLLGDSALYLCASSLRQGNTIYFGEGSWLTVV.